The 22 T cell receptor beta chains below all came from one sample that was sequenced in a study of cytomegalovirus exposure and HLA in healthy donors. This PCR relied on a set of 60 Vbeta primers and 13 Jbeta primers. Some clones are missing from TCRdb's copy, which holds only in-frame ones; the method was immunoSEQ multiplex PCR. In the table there are roughly 110,000 clones, over 65% of which are singletons. The sample taken for sequencing was PBMCs. The receptors here all came from a woman aged 40 to 50 in good health and CMV-seropositive.

The DNA of the CDR3 is TGTGCCAGCAGTGAGCGGCTCACCGGGGAGCTGTTTTTT. Its translation is CASSERLTGELFF. J is TRBJ2-2 and V is TRBV6-6, with D perhaps matching TRBD2 (5 bases). The CDR3 totals 13 residues. The germline V gene encodes CDR1 MNHNY and CDR2 SVGAGI (reference sequence). The V gene lost 5 bases and the J gene lost 4 bases, with 8 bases spanning the gap.

This clone has only one observation. V usage is TRBV7-2 and J usage is TRBJ2-5, with D hard to call. This CDR3 is built from 15 residues. Germline V lookup: CDR1 SGHTA, CDR2 FQGNSA. Trimming cost V 5 bases and J 4 bases, with 17 bases left between them. This chain's CDR3 is CASSPKLLHPETQYF. In DNA, the CDR3 is TGTGCCAGCAGCCCGAAACTACTCCACCCAGAGACCCAGTACTTC.

The rearrangement uses TRBV5-3 and TRBJ1-5; 8 bases are shared with TRBD1. TRBV5-3 counts as an open reading frame of uncertain function. CDR3 length equals 14 residues. Unmatched junction bases numbered 4, after V lost 4 bases and J lost 4 bases. The CDR3 coding sequence is TGTGCCAGAAGCCGGGGGACAGGTAATCAGCCCCAGCATTTT. Its protein product is CARSRGTGNQPQHF.

The chain employs TRBV4-1 and TRBJ2-7; maybe TRBD1 (5 bases). Germline V lookup: CDR1 MGHRA, CDR2 YSYEKL. V gave up 3 bases and J gave up 1 base, with 13 bases separating them. The CDR3 length is 15 residues. Here the CDR3 DNA reads TGCGCCAGCAGCCAGCCCCGGCAGGGATCCTACGAGCAGTACTTC. Its protein is CASSQPRQGSYEQYF.

In its sample, this clone was seen once. The chain joins TRBV16 to TRBJ2-1, with no clear D. Deletions cut 0 bases from V and 4 bases from J, with 7 bases between. The germline gives CDR1 KGHSY, CDR2 FQNENV. The CDR3 is made up of 14 amino acids. CDR3 DNA: TGTGCCAGCAGCCAATCGGCCGCATACAATGAGCAGTTCTTC. As protein: CASSQSAAYNEQFF.

The chain employs TRBV7-8 and TRBJ1-1; D gene uncertain. Germline V gene data show CDR1 as SGHVS and CDR2 as FQNEAQ. CDR3 size: 12 residues. Trimming removed 5 bases from V and 1 base from J, with 5 bases in between. DNA of the CDR3: TGTGCCAGCAGCCTCTCGAACACTGAAGCTTTCTTT. Translation gives CASSLSNTEAFF.

CDR3 nucleotide sequence: TGCGCCAGCAGCTTGGACAGGGCTGGCTACACCTTC. Translation: CASSLDRAGYTF. V is TRBV5-1 and J is TRBJ1-2; D might be TRBD1 (6 bases). The length of the CDR3 is 12 residues. Germline values: CDR1 SGHRS, CDR2 YFSETQ. The V and J ends lost 0 bases and 7 bases respectively, with 7 bases between them.

The V call is TRBV14, the J call TRBJ2-1; D is uncertain. The length of the CDR3 is 15 residues. With 4 bases removed from V and 1 base from J, the gap between germline ends came to 11 bases. The germline gives CDR1 SGHDN, CDR2 FVKESK. CDR3 sequence (DNA): TGTGCCAGCAGCCCCGACATCTTGTCCTACAATGAGCAGTTCTTC. Translation: CASSPDILSYNEQFF.

This rearrangement joins TRBV6-6 to TRBJ2-7; 13 bases align to TRBD2. With V trimmed by 5 bases and J by 2 bases, 6 bases remained unmatched. The germline gives CDR1 MNHNY, CDR2 SVGAGI (reference sequence). CDR3 length: 16 amino acids. The CDR3 spells CASSPGLAGATYEQYF. CDR3 DNA: TGTGCCAGCAGTCCCGGACTAGCGGGAGCTACCTACGAGCAGTACTTC.

The chain has TRBV6-6 and TRBJ1-6; perhaps TRBD1 as D (6 bases). Germline V gives CDR1 MNHNY, CDR2 SVGAGI (reference sequence). The CDR3 covers 14 residues. Trimming took 6 bases from V and 4 from J, leaving 10 bases between them. The CDR3 nucleotides are TGTGCCAGCAGACCGACAGGTTATAATTCACCCCTCCACTTT. Amino acids: CASRPTGYNSPLHF.

This clone was recorded only once. The chain links TRBV29-1 to TRBJ2-1, with 7 positions matching TRBD1. Germline V gives CDR1 SQVTM, CDR2 ANQGSEA. This CDR3 is 13 amino acids long. V shed 7 bases and J 4 bases; nucleotides not matched to a gene: 7. CDR3 coding DNA: TGCAGCGGAAGGACAGGAGGTTACAATGAGCAGTTCTTC. It encodes CSGRTGGYNEQFF.

The gene calls are TRBV5-6 and TRBJ1-6, with D hard to call. Trimming removed 4 bases at V and 14 bases at J, with 13 bases between. Germline assignment: CDR1 SGHDT and CDR2 YYEEEE. This CDR3 is 12 amino acids long. DNA of the CDR3: TGTGCCAGCAGCGCCCGTGCTTCGGCCCTCCACTTT. Translating gives CASSARASALHF.

V and J are TRBV11-3 and TRBJ2-5; 8 bases line up with TRBD1. Trimming cost V 5 bases and J 2 bases; bases outside gene matches: 4. This CDR3 comprises 14 residues. Germline CDR1 and CDR2: SGHNT and YENEEA. The CDR3 DNA is TGTGCCAGCAGCCTCGGGACAGGACAAGAGACCCAGTACTTC. It is translated as CASSLGTGQETQYF.

The rearrangement uses TRBV30 and TRBJ1-2, with D perhaps TRBD1 (5 bases). There are 12 residues in the CDR3. The V gene lost 5 bases and the J gene lost 7 bases, with 14 bases spanning the gap. Germline V lookup: CDR1 GTSNPN, CDR2 SVGIG (reference sequence). The CDR3 sequence: CAWSPMGLGYTF. The CDR3 bases are TGTGCCTGGTCCCCCATGGGACTTGGCTACACCTTC.

The sample holds a few counts of this clone. The V call is TRBV30, the J call TRBJ1-6; the D is unclear. V lost 0 bases, J lost 7 bases, and 7 bases lay in between. Germline CDR1 GTSNPN, CDR2 SVGIG (reference sequence). This CDR3 has 13 residues. The chain's CDR3 is CAWSVRGNSPLHF. The CDR3 region has the DNA TGTGCCTGGAGTGTACGCGGCAATTCACCCCTCCACTTT. Full variable domain (remainder filled in from reference TRBV30 and TRBJ1-6): SQTIHQWPATLVQPVGSPLSLECTVEGTSNPNLYWYRQAAGRGLQLLFYSVGIGQISSEVPQNLSASRPQDRQFILSSKKLLLSDSGFYLCAWSVRGNSPLHFGNGTRLTVT.

The chain employs TRBV7-2 and TRBJ2-5; possible D gene TRBD1, 6 bases. V was cut by 3 bases and J by 4 bases, with 9 bases left in between. Per germline, CDR1 SGHTA and CDR2 FQGNSA. The CDR3 consists of 13 residues. CDR3 region: CASSFRGSETQYF. CDR3 coding DNA: TGTGCCAGCAGCTTCAGGGGCTCAGAGACCCAGTACTTC. Full variable domain (rest looked up from reference TRBV7-2 and TRBJ2-5): GAGVSQSPSNKVTEKGKDVELRCDPISGHTALYWYRQSLGQGLEFLIYFQGNSAPDKSGLPSDRFSAERTGGSVSTLTIQRTQQEDSAVYLCASSFRGSETQYFGPGTRLLVL.

Remarks on this clone: As the CDR3 is not closed by the conserved phenylalanine or tryptophan, this likely results from a read error. The V gene is TRBV19, the J gene TRBJ1-1; TRBD1 agrees at 8 bases. The germline V gene has CDR1 LNHDA and CDR2 SQIVND (reference sequence). Losses at the gene ends were 5 bases for V and 4 bases for J; bases not matched to a gene: 6. This CDR3 is 14 amino acids long. CDR3 protein: CASSEDRAATEAFL. Written as DNA, the CDR3 is TGTGCCAGTAGTGAGGACAGGGCAGCCACTGAAGCTTTCTTG.

The J gene is TRBJ2-5, the V gene TRBV7-9, with 11 positions matching TRBD2. The ends lost 6 bases at V and 1 base at J; junction bases unmatched: 10. CDR1 and CDR2 (germline): SEHNR, FQNEAQ (reference sequence). CDR3 length equals 17 residues. CDR3 region: CASRLLAGGGSQETQYF. CDR3 in DNA: TGTGCCAGCAGACTCCTAGCGGGAGGAGGGAGCCAAGAGACCCAGTACTTC.

The rearrangement joins TRBV7-9 to TRBJ1-6; the D is unclear. The germline V gene encodes CDR1 SEHNR and CDR2 FQNEAQ (reference sequence). Trimming took off 1 base at V and 8 bases at J, with 9 bases between the two ends. This CDR3 region has 14 residues. The CDR3 here is CASSLDPQDSPLHF. DNA of the CDR3: TGTGCCAGCAGCTTAGATCCGCAGGATTCACCCCTCCACTTT.

The V call is TRBV7-8, the J call TRBJ1-2, with TRBD1 matching 10 bases. The trim removed 4 bases at V and 10 bases at J, leaving 6 bases unmatched. CDR1 is SGHVS and CDR2 is FQNEAQ in the germline V gene. The CDR3 length is 13 residues. The CDR3 nucleotides are TGTGCCAGCAGCTCTGACAGGGGGCAGGACTACACCTTC. Translating gives CASSSDRGQDYTF.

This rearrangement joins TRBV2 to TRBJ1-3; no reliable D call. This CDR3 region has 14 residues. V gave up 8 bases and J gave up 2 bases, with 13 bases separating them. Germline V CDR1 and CDR2: SNHLY, FYNNEI. As DNA, the CDR3 is TGTGCCAGCTCACGGGATCCTCCTGGAAACACCATATATTTT. This gives the protein CASSRDPPGNTIYF.

V and J are TRBV6-5 and TRBJ1-2, with 10 nucleotides matching TRBD1. CDR1 is MNHEY and CDR2 is SVGAGI in the germline V gene. The length of the CDR3 is 12 residues. Trimming at V came to 8 bases and at J to 4 bases, leaving 1 base not matched to a gene. The chain's CDR3 is CASWDRGYGYTF. The CDR3 region has the DNA TGTGCCAGCTGGGACAGGGGCTATGGCTACACCTTC.